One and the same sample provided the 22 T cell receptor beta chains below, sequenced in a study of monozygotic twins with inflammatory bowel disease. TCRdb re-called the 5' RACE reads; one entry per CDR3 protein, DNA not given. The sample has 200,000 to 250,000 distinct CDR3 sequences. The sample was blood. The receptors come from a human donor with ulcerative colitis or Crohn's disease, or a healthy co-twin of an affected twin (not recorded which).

CDR3 amino acids: CASSSGQGSSQPQHF. This rearrangement joins TRBV7-9 to TRBJ1-5; no DNA is available, so the TRBD1 call from TCRdb remains unchecked. CDR1 and CDR2 from the germline V gene are SEHNR and FQNEAQ (reference sequence). This CDR3 is built from 15 residues.

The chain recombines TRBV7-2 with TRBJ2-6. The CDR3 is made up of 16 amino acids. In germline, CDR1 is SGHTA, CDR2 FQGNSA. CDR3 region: CASRRPRGSGANVLTF.

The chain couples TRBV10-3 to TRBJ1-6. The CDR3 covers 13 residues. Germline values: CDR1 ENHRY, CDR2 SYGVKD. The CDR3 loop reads CAISERRSSPLHF.

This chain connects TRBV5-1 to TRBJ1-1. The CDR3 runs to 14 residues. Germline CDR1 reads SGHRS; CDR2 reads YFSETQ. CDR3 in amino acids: CASSPSPPNTEAFF.

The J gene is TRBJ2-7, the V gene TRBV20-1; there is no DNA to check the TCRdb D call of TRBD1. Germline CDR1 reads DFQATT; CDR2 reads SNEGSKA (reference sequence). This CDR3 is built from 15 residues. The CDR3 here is CSASRDGGSPYEQYF.

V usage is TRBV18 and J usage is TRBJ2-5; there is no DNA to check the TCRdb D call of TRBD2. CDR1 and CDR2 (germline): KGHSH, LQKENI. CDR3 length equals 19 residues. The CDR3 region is CASSPPGALLGLAVETQYF.

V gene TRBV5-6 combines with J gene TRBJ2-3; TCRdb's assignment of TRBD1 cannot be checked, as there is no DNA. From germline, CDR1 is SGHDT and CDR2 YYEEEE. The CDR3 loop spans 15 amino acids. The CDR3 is CASSSNDRGFDTQYF.

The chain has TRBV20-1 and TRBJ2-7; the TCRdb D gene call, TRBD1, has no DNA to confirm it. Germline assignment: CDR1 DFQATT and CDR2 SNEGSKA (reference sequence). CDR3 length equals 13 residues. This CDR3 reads CSATGPSSYEQYF.

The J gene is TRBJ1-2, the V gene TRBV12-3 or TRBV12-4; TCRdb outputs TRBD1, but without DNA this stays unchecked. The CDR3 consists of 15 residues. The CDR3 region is CASSFPHAGAYGYTF.

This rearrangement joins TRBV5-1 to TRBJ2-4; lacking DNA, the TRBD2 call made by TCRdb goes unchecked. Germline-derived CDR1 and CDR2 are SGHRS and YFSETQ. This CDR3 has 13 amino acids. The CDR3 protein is CASGDFPQNIQYF.

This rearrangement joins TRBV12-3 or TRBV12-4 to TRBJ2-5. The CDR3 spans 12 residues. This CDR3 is CASSLVAETQYF.

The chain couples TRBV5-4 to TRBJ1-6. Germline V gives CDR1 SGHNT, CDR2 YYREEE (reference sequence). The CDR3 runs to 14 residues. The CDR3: CASSGPNSNSPLHF. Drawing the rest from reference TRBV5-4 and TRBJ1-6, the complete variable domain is ETGVTQSPTHLIKTRGQQVTLRCSSQSGHNTVSWYQQALGQGPQFIFQYYREEENGRGNFPPRFSGLQFPNYSSELNVNALELDDSALYLCASSGPNSNSPLHFGNGTRLTVT.

CDR3 in amino acids: CASRPGGPYTGELFF. V and J are TRBV5-5 and TRBJ2-2; TCRdb gives TRBD2 as the D gene, but with no DNA this cannot be confirmed. CDR3 length: 15 residues. Germline V CDR1 and CDR2: SGHKS, YYEKEE (reference sequence).

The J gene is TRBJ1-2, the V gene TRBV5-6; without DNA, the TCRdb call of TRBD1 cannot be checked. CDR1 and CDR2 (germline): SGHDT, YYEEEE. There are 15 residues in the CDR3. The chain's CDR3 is CASSPGTGANYGYTF.

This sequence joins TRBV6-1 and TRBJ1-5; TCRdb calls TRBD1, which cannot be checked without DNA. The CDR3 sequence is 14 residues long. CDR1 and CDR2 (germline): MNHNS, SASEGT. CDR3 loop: CASLGGLWNQPQHF.

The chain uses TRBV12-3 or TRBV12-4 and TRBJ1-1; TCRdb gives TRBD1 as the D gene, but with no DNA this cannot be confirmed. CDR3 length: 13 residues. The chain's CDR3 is CASKDRDDTEAFF.

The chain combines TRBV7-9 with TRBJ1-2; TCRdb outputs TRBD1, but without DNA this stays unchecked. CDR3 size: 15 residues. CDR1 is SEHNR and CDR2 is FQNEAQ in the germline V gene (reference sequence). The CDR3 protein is CASGLGEAGNYGYTF.

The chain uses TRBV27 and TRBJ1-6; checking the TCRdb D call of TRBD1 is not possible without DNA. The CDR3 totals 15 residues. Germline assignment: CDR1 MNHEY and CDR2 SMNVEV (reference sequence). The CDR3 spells CASSLTGAGRGPLHF.

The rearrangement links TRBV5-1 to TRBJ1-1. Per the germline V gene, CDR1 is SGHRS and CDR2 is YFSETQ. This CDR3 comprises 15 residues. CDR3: CASSPGGRVVSEAFF.

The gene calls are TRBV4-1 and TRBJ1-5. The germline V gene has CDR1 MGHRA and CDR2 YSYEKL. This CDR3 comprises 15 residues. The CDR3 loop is CASSQEEENNQPQHF.

The CDR3 here is CSVLHRVQNGAFF. V usage is TRBV29-1 and J usage is TRBJ1-1; TCRdb's assignment of TRBD1 cannot be checked, as there is no DNA. From germline, CDR1 is SQVTM and CDR2 ANQGSEA. This CDR3 has 13 amino acids.

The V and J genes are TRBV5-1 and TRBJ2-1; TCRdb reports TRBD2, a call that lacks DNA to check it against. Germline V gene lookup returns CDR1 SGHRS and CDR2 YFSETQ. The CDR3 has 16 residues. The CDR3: CASSLGLLPPHNEQFF.